These T cell receptor beta chains were read from a single sample in a study of blood T cell repertoires in COVID-19. Clones were read by immunoSEQ multiplex PCR, and TCRdb kept only the in-frame ones, dropping some. This table has 150,000 to 200,000 clones, more than 75% appearing once. Sequencing used PBMCs or T cells enriched from blood (not recorded which). Receptors were obtained from a woman aged 25-40 years who had recovered from COVID-19. Each CDR3 is given with its conserved first and last residue. A D gene is named only where the DNA matches it firmly. Some rows mark clone size as missing; the rest say once, few, many or name a class of expanded clone.

>-|TRBV28|TRBJ2-7|TRBD2
CASTPSGRESYEQYF
TGTGCCAGCACCCCCTCGGGGCGGGAGTCCTACGAGCAGTACTTC
>-|TRBV10-1|TRBJ2-4|-
CASIGGTWNIQYF
TGCGCCAGCATAGGGGGAACTTGGAACATTCAGTACTTC
>-|TRBV5-1|TRBJ2-7|TRBD1
CASSLVDRGDNEKYF
TGCGCCAGCAGCCTAGTCGACAGGGGCGACAACGAGAAGTACTTC
>-|TRBV30|TRBJ1-1|TRBD1
CAWGVKTGMNTEAFF
TGTGCCTGGGGAGTTAAGACAGGGATGAACACTGAAGCTTTCTTT
>-|TRBV6-5|TRBJ2-5|TRBD1
CASSPDRGRETQYF
TGTGCCAGCAGCCCGGACAGGGGGCGGGAGACCCAGTACTTC
>-|TRBV1|TRBJ2-1|-
CTSSPGTSGRDKNEQFF
TGCACCAGCAGTCCCGGGACTAGCGGGAGAGATAAGAATGAGCAGTTCTTC
>-|TRBV7-6|TRBJ1-4|-
CASSLSAMLLEEKLFF
TGTGCCAGCAGCTTATCGGCGATGCTCTTGGAGGAAAAACTGTTTTTT
>-|TRBV27|TRBJ2-7|TRBD2
CASSLQGTTSYEQYF
TGTGCCAGCAGTTTACAAGGGACTACCTCCTACGAGCAGTACTTC
>few|TRBV13|TRBJ2-7|-
CASSDKGDGSSLPYEQYF
TGTGCCAGCAGCGATAAGGGGGACGGATCCAGCCTCCCCTACGAGCAGTACTTC
>few|TRBV2|TRBJ1-2|TRBD1
CASSGDSAYGYTF
TGTGCCAGCAGCGGGGACAGTGCCTATGGCTACACCTTC
>once|TRBV5-6|TRBJ2-5|TRBD2
CASSLEYRLAGGQRETQYF
TGTGCCAGCAGCTTGGAGTATAGGCTAGCGGGAGGCCAGAGAGAAACCCAGTACTTC
>-|TRBV27|TRBJ2-7|TRBD1
CASSAGQGSSQYF
TGTGCCAGCAGCGCGGGACAGGGATCGTCGCAGTACTTC
>few|TRBV3-1/TRBV3-2|TRBJ2-7|-
CASSQDTAGYEQYF
TGTGCCAGCAGCCAAGATACAGCGGGCTACGAGCAGTACTTC
>-|TRBV7-2|TRBJ2-5|TRBD1
CASSLEPGQGGKETQYF
TGTGCCAGCAGCTTAGAACCGGGACAGGGGGGGAAAGAGACCCAGTACTTC
>-|TRBV4-2|TRBJ2-1|TRBD2
CASSQEVGRVGEQFF
TGTGCCAGCAGCCAAGAGGTCGGGAGGGTTGGTGAGCAGTTCTTC
>-|TRBV7-3|TRBJ1-2|TRBD1
CASSLTTGGREDGYTF
TGTGCCAGCAGCTTAACGACAGGGGGGCGTGAGGATGGCTACACCTTC
>once|TRBV27|TRBJ2-7|-
CASSPLGRTYEQYF
TGTGCCAGCAGTCCCCTGGGCCGAACCTACGAGCAGTACTTC
>-|TRBV28|TRBJ2-3|-
CASNIVRSGTDTQYF
TGTGCCAGCAACATTGTCCGCTCAGGGACAGATACGCAGTATTTT
>-|TRBV11-2|TRBJ2-7|-
CASSQRASSYEQYF
TGTGCCAGCAGCCAGCGGGCCAGCTCCTACGAGCAGTACTTC
>-|TRBV5-1|TRBJ1-2|TRBD1
CASGNSTGGLGGYTF
TGCGCCAGCGGCAACTCGACAGGGGGCTTGGGAGGCTACACCTTC
>-|TRBV27|TRBJ2-1|-
CASSPGFEQFF
TGTGCCAGCAGTCCCGGTTTTGAGCAGTTCTTC
>-|TRBV5-1|TRBJ2-3|TRBD2
CASSGGLAYGADTQYF
TGCGCCAGCAGCGGAGGACTAGCGTATGGCGCAGATACGCAGTATTTT